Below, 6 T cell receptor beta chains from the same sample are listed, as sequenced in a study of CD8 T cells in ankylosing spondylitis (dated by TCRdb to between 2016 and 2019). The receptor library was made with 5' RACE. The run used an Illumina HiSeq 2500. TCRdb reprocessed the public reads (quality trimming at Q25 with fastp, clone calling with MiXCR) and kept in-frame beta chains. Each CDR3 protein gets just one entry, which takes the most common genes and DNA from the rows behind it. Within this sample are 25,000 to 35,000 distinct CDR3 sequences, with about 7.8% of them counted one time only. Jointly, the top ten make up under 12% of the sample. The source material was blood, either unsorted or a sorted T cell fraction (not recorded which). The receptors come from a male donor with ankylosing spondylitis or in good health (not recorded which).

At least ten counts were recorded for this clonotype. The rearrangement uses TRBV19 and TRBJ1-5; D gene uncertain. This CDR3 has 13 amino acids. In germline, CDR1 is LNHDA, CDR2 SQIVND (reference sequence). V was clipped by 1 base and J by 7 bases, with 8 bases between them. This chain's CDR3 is CASSIAVNQPQHF. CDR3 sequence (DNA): TGTGCCAGTAGTATAGCCGTTAACCAGCCCCAGCATTTT.

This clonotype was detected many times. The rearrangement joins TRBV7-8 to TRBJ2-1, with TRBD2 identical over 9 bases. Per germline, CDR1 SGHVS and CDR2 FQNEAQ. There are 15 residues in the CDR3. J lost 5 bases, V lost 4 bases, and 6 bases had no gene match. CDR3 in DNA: TGTGCCAGCAGCTCTAGCGGGACGCGCAACAATGAGCAGTTCTTC. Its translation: CASSSSGTRNNEQFF.

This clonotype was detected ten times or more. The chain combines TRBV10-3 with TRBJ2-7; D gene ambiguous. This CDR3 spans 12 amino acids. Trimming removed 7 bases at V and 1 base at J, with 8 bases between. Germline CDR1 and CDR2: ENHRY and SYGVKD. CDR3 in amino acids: CAIMADSYEQYF. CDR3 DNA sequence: TGTGCCATCATGGCGGATTCCTACGAGCAGTACTTC.

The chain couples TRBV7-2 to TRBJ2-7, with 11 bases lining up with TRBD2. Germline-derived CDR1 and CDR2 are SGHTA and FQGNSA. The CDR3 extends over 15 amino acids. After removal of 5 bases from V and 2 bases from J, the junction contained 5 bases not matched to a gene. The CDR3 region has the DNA TGTGCCAGCAGCGGACTAGCGGGTAGGGCCTACGAGCAGTACTTC. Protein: CASSGLAGRAYEQYF.

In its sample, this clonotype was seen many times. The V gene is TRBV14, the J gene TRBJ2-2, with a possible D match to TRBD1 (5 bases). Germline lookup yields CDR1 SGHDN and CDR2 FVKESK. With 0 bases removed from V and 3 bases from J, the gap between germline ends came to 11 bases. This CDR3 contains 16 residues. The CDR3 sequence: CASSQDKGAYTGELFF. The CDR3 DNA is TGTGCCAGCAGCCAAGATAAAGGGGCGTACACCGGGGAGCTGTTTTTT.

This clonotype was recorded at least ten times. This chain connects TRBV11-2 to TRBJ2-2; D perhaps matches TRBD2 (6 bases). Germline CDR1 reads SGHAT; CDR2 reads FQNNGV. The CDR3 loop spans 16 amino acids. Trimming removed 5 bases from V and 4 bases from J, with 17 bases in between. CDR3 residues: CASSRNMAGSTGELFF. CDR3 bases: TGTGCCAGCAGCCGAAATATGGCGGGGTCCACCGGGGAGCTGTTTTTT.